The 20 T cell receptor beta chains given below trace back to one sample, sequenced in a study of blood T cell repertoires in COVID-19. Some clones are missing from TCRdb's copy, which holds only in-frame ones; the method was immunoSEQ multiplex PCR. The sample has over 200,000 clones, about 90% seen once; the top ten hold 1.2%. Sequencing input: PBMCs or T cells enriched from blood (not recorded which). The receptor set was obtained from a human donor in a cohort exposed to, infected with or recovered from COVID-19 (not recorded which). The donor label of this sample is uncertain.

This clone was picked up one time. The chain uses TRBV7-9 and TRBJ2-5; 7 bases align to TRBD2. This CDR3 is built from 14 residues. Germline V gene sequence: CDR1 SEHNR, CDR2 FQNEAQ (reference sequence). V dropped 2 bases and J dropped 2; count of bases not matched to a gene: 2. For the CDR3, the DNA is TGTGCCAGCAGCTTAACGGGACTACAAGAGACCCAGTACTTC. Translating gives CASSLTGLQETQYF.

This CDR3 is CASSLMGGGNTEAFF. The CDR3 coding sequence is TGTGCCAGCAGCTTAATGGGCGGGGGGAACACTGAAGCTTTCTTT. This rearrangement joins TRBV7-2 to TRBJ1-1; the D gene is possibly TRBD1 (5 bases). The V end was cut by 2 bases, the J end by 1 base, with 11 bases between. The CDR3 is 15 residues long. In germline, CDR1 is SGHTA, CDR2 FQGNSA. The full variable domain, with the rest looked up from reference TRBV7-2 and TRBJ1-1, is GAGVSQSPSNKVTEKGKDVELRCDPISGHTALYWYRQSLGQGLEFLIYFQGNSAPDKSGLPSDRFSAERTGGSVSTLTIQRTQQEDSAVYLCASSLMGGGNTEAFFGQGTRLTVV.

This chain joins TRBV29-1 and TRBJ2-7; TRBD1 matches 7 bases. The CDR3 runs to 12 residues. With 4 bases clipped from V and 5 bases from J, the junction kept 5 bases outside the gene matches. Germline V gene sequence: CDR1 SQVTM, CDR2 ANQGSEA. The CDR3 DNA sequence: TGCAGCGTTGTCCCCCAGGGGGACGAGCAGTACTTC. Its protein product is CSVVPQGDEQYF.

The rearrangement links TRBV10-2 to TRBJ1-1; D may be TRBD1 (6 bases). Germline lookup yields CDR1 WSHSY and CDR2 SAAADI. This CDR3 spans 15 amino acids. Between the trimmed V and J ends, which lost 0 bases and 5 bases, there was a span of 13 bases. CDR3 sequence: CASSESTGPRTEAFF. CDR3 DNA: TGCGCCAGCAGTGAGTCGACAGGCCCAAGGACTGAAGCTTTCTTT.

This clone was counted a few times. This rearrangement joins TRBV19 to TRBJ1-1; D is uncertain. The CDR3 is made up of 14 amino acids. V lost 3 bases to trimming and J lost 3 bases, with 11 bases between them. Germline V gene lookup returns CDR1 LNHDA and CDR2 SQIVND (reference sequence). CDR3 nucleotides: TGTGCCAGTAGTATCTATTATCGGGACACTGAAGCTTTCTTT. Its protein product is CASSIYYRDTEAFF.

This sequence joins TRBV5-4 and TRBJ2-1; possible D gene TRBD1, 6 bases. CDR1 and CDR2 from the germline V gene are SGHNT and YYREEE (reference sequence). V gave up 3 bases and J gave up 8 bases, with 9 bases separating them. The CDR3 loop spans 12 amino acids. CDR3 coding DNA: TGTGCCAGCAGCTCACAGGGCGATGAGCAGTTCTTC. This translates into CASSSQGDEQFF. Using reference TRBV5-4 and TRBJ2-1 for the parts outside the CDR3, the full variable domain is ETGVTQSPTHLIKTRGQQVTLRCSSQSGHNTVSWYQQALGQGPQFIFQYYREEENGRGNFPPRFSGLQFPNYSSELNVNALELDDSALYLCASSSQGDEQFFGPGTRLTVL.

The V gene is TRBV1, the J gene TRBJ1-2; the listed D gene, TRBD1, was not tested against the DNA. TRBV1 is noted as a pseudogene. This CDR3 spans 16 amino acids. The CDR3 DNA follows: TGCACCAGCAATCCCTCGACAGGGTATAGTTCCTATGGCTACACCTTC. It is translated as CTSNPSTGYSSYGYTF.

CDR3 in amino acids: CASRRAGGMPGPNEKLFF. The DNA for the CDR3 is TGTGCCAGCAGGCGGGCAGGGGGCATGCCCGGCCCTAATGAAAAACTGTTTTTT. The gene calls are TRBV2 and TRBJ1-4; 8 nucleotides match TRBD1. The CDR3 consists of 18 residues. Germline V gene lookup returns CDR1 SNHLY and CDR2 FYNNEI. V lost 6 bases, J lost 3 bases, and 15 bases stayed unmatched.

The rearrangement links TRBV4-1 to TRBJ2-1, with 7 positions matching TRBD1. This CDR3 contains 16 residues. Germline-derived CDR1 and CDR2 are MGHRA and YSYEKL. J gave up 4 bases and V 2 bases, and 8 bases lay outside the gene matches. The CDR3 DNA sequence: TGCGCCAGCAGCCAAATCGGGACAGCAGTTTACAATGAGCAGTTCTTC. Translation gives CASSQIGTAVYNEQFF.

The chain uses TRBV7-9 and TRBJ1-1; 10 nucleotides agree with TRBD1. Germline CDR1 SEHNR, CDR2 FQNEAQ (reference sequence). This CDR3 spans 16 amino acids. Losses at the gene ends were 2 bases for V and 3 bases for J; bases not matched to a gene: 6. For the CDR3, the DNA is TGTGCCAGCAGCTTAATAATCGGGACAGGGGACACTGAAGCTTTCTTT. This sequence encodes CASSLIIGTGDTEAFF.

CDR3 sequence: CASSPTSGGVYEQYF. The DNA for the CDR3 is TGTGCCAGTAGTCCTACTAGCGGGGGAGTCTACGAGCAGTACTTC. The chain recombines TRBV19 with TRBJ2-7, with 11 bases that match TRBD2. Germline CDR1 LNHDA, CDR2 SQIVND (reference sequence). The CDR3 spans 15 residues. The trim removed 5 bases at V and 3 bases at J, leaving 6 bases unmatched.

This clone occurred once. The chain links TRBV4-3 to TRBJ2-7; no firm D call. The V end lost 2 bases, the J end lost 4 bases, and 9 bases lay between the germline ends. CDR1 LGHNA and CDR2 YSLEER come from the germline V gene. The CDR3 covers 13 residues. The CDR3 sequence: CASSQLRGYEQYF. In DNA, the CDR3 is TGCGCCAGCAGCCAACTGCGCGGTTACGAGCAGTACTTC.

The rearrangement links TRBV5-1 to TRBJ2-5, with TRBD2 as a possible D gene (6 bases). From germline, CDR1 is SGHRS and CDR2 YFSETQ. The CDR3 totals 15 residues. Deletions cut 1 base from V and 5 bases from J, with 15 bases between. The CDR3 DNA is TGCGCCAGCAGCTTGCGCGGGGTATGGGGGGAGACCCAGTACTTC. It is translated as CASSLRGVWGETQYF.

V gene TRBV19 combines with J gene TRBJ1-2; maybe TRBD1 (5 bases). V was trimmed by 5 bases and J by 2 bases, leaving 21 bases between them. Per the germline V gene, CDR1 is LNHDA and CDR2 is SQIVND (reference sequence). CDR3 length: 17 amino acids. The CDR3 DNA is TGTGCCAGTAGTTTGGGGCCGATAAAAGTCCGAAACTATGGCTACACCTTC. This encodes CASSLGPIKVRNYGYTF.

In nucleotides, the CDR3 is TGTGCCAGCTCACCAACAGGGACAGGGCGCTACGAGCAGTACTTC. Translating it yields CASSPTGTGRYEQYF. This chain connects TRBV18 to TRBJ2-7, with TRBD1 identical over 9 bases. Germline lookup yields CDR1 KGHSH and CDR2 LQKENI. V lost 2 bases, J lost 3 bases, and 5 bases stayed unmatched. The CDR3 is 15 amino acids.

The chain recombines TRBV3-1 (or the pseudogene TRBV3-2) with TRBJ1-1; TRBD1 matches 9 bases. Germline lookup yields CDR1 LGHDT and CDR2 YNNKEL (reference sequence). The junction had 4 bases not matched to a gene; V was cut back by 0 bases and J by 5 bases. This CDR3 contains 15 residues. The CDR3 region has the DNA TGTGCCAGCAGCCAAGAGGGGACAGGGCTTACTGAAGCTTTCTTT. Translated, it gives CASSQEGTGLTEAFF.

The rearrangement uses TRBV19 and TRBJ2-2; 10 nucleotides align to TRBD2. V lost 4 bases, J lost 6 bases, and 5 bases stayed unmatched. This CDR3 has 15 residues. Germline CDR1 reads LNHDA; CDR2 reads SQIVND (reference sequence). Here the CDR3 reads CASSKKRGGPGELFF. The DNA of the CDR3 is TGTGCCAGTAGTAAGAAGCGGGGGGGCCCCGGGGAGCTGTTTTTT.

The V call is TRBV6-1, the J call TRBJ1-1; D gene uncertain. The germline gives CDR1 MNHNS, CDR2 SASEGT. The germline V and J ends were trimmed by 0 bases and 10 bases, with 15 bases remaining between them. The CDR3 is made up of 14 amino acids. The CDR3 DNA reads TGTGCCAGCAGTGAAGCGCTAGGTGGTCCGGGAGCTTTCTTT. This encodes CASSEALGGPGAFF.

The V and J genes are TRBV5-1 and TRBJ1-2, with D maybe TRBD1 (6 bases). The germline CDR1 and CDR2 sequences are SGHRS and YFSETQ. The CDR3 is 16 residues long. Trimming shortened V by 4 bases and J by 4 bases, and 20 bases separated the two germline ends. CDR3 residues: CASSLDGQPIPYGYTF. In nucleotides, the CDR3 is TGCGCCAGCAGCCTCGATGGACAGCCGATCCCCTATGGCTACACCTTC.

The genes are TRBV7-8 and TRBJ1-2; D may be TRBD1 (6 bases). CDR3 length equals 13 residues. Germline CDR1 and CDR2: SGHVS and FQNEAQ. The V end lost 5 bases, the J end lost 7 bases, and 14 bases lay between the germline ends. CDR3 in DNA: TGTGCCAGCAGCCCCCGGGGGGCGGGTGGCTACACCTTC. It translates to CASSPRGAGGYTF.